This TCR beta chain is from a study of blood T cell repertoires in COVID-19. Study information: Acute and convalescent COVID-19 samples came from the United States, Italy and Spain. PBMCs, B-cell-depleted T cells, or T cells were the source of the cDNA or gDNA that made up the material.

The CDR3 extends over 14 amino acids. The germline V gene has CDR1 LNHDA and CDR2 SQIVND (reference sequence). Trimming removed 6 bases at V and 5 bases at J, with 16 bases between. In the original processing: Reference gene primer amplification gave estimated nucleated cell counts. Repertoires were generated with immunoSEQ multiplex PCR, while TCRdb's copy carries only in-frame clones and drops some. That table is the source of V, J and clone size, and D and trimming were worked out from the DNA. The profile shows over 250,000 clones, approximately 86% of them singletons. Seattle researchers signed up patients amid active infection and tracked them longitudinally.

The chain couples TRBV19 to TRBJ1-1, with D perhaps matching TRBD1 (6 bases). The sequenced sample was peripheral blood. The receptor's source is a woman between 65 and 79 years old with COVID-19, enrolled during active disease. The CDR3 loop is CASRVLGANTEAFF. The CDR3 DNA reads TGTGCCAGTAGGGTTTTGGGGGCGAATACTGAAGCTTTCTTT.